A single sample gave rise to the 27 T cell receptor beta chains below, sequenced in a study of Ad26.COV2.S vaccination and SARS-CoV-2 variants. Repertoires were generated with immunoSEQ multiplex PCR, while TCRdb's copy carries only in-frame clones and drops some. Of some 350,000 clones in the sample, 92% were seen once. The specimen was peripheral blood, collected after recovery from COVID-19. The source of these receptors is a human donor who had recovered from COVID-19.

The chain carries TRBV7-9 and TRBJ1-1; TRBD1 matches 9 bases. The ends lost 5 bases at V and 4 bases at J; junction bases unmatched: 8. CDR3 length equals 15 residues. CDR1 is SEHNR and CDR2 is FQNEAQ in the germline V gene (reference sequence). The CDR3 protein is CASSPFRTGATEAFF. The CDR3 nucleotides read TGTGCCAGCAGCCCCTTCAGGACAGGGGCCACTGAAGCTTTCTTT.

This chain links TRBV7-2 with TRBJ2-1; D is perhaps TRBD1 (6 bases). Germline V CDR1 and CDR2: SGHTA, FQGNSA. The length of the CDR3 is 12 residues. With 5 bases removed from V and 9 bases from J, the gap between germline ends came to 11 bases. The CDR3 nucleotides read TGTGCCAGCAGCAGGCCCAGGGGTGAGCAGTTCTTC. Amino acids: CASSRPRGEQFF. Full variable domain (remainder filled in from reference TRBV7-2 and TRBJ2-1): GAGVSQSPSNKVTEKGKDVELRCDPISGHTALYWYRQSLGQGLEFLIYFQGNSAPDKSGLPSDRFSAERTGGSVSTLTIQRTQQEDSAVYLCASSRPRGEQFFGPGTRLTVL.

This clone turned up a few times. V gene TRBV6-5 combines with J gene TRBJ1-1; 9 bases fit TRBD1. CDR3 length: 14 residues. Per germline, CDR1 MNHEY and CDR2 SVGAGI. V lost 7 bases and J lost 3; bases outside the gene matches: 6. The CDR3 here is CASTSGQGYTEAFF. DNA for the CDR3: TGTGCCAGCACCTCGGGACAGGGATACACTGAAGCTTTCTTT.

This clone was seen only a few times. V usage is TRBV5-4 and J usage is TRBJ1-1; D is perhaps TRBD1 (6 bases). V was pared by 4 bases and J by 5 bases, with 18 bases between. The V gene's germline CDR1 is SGHNT and CDR2 YYREEE (reference sequence). CDR3 size: 15 residues. The CDR3 nucleotides are TGTGCCAGCAGCCCTCGTGGGGGGCTGAGGACTGAAGCTTTCTTT. Residues: CASSPRGGLRTEAFF.

V and J are TRBV5-6 and TRBJ1-5; 7 positions match TRBD1. V lost 4 bases, J lost 6 bases, and 13 bases stayed unmatched. Germline loops: CDR1 SGHDT, CDR2 YYEEEE. This CDR3 contains 16 residues. The CDR3 here is CASSTGQDLWGQPQHF. The CDR3 DNA reads as TGTGCCAGCAGCACCGGACAGGACCTGTGGGGTCAGCCCCAGCATTTT.

The genes are TRBV12-3 or TRBV12-4 and TRBJ1-1; D remains unclear. V was shortened by 10 bases and J by 6 bases, with 15 bases between the two germline ends. The CDR3 is made up of 12 amino acids. CDR3 region: CATVIPPAEAFF. CDR3 nucleotide sequence: TGTGCCACCGTTATACCACCCGCTGAAGCTTTCTTT.

DNA for the CDR3: TGTGCCAGCAGCTTGGGGGTCTCAAGCCCCACCGGGGAGCTGTTTTTT. This encodes CASSLGVSSPTGELFF. This chain joins TRBV5-4 and TRBJ2-2; D gene unclear. The CDR3 totals 16 residues. Germline V gene lookup returns CDR1 SGHNT and CDR2 YYREEE (reference sequence). The ends were cut back, 0 bases at V and 4 bases at J, with 13 bases in the middle.

This clone was detected only once. The V call is TRBV7-9, the J call TRBJ2-7; D remains ambiguous. Trimming took off 5 bases at V and 2 bases at J, with 10 bases between the two ends. This CDR3 has 13 amino acids. Germline CDR1 SEHNR, CDR2 FQNEAQ (reference sequence). The CDR3 DNA follows: TGTGCCAGCAGCGCAATCCAGCCCTACGAGCAGTACTTC. Amino acid sequence: CASSAIQPYEQYF.

Here the CDR3 DNA reads TGCGCCAGCAGCCTCAACCCCGGACAGGGGGGCTACGGCTACACCTTC. Translating gives CASSLNPGQGGYGYTF. This rearrangement joins TRBV4-1 to TRBJ1-2; TRBD1 aligns across 10 bases. The CDR3 has 16 residues. V shed 4 bases, J shed 8 bases, and the junction held 13 bases outside the gene matches. CDR1 MGHRA and CDR2 YSYEKL come from the germline V gene.

The chain employs TRBV29-1 and TRBJ2-7; 7 positions agree with TRBD2. The CDR3 sequence is 14 residues long. Germline CDR1 SQVTM, CDR2 ANQGSEA. After removal of 0 bases from V and 3 bases from J, the junction contained 5 bases not matched to a gene. The CDR3 here is CSVEDPGGSYEQYF. The CDR3 bases are TGCAGCGTTGAAGATCCGGGCGGGAGCTACGAGCAGTACTTC.

The chain carries TRBV19 and TRBJ2-3, with no clear D. This CDR3 region has 11 residues. Trimming took 5 bases from V and 1 from J, leaving 1 base between them. Germline V gene lookup returns CDR1 LNHDA and CDR2 SQIVND (reference sequence). The CDR3: CASSRTDTQYF. The DNA for the CDR3 is TGTGCCAGTAGTCGCACAGATACGCAGTATTTT.

The chain employs TRBV13 and TRBJ1-1; 7 positions match TRBD1. Germline V gene data show CDR1 as PRHDT and CDR2 as FYEKMQ (reference sequence). V lost 5 bases, J lost 5 bases, and 14 bases stayed unmatched. This CDR3 spans 16 amino acids. The CDR3 coding sequence is TGTGCCAGCAGCCTCTATAACACAGGGGTCGGAACTGAAGCTTTCTTT. Protein product: CASSLYNTGVGTEAFF.

The chain recombines TRBV6-5 with TRBJ1-2; no clear D gene. CDR1 is MNHEY, CDR2 SVGAGI, per germline. Trimming shortened V by 4 bases and J by 5 bases, and 8 bases separated the two germline ends. The CDR3 has 12 residues. The CDR3 DNA reads as TGTGCCAGCAGTTCCTCGGCTTATGGCTACACCTTC. Translating it yields CASSSSAYGYTF.

The rearrangement links TRBV6-1 to TRBJ2-4; D is undetermined. V was trimmed by 2 bases and J by 3 bases, leaving 11 bases between them. Germline loops: CDR1 MNHNS, CDR2 SASEGT. This CDR3 comprises 15 residues. The DNA for the CDR3 is TGTGCCAGCAGTGAACTCGGGTCTAACAAAAACATTCAGTACTTC. As protein: CASSELGSNKNIQYF.

The CDR3 protein is CASSPNRGPNYGYTF. CDR3 sequence (DNA): TGTGCCAGCAGCCCGAACAGGGGTCCTAACTATGGCTACACCTTC. The chain carries TRBV7-2 and TRBJ1-2; 7 bases line up with TRBD1. This CDR3 has 15 residues. After removal of 5 bases from V and 0 bases from J, the junction contained 6 bases not matched to a gene. Per germline, CDR1 SGHTA and CDR2 FQGNSA.

V is TRBV7-6 and J is TRBJ1-1; maybe TRBD1 (5 bases). Between the trimmed V and J ends, which lost 0 bases and 10 bases, there was a span of 12 bases. Germline V gene sequence: CDR1 SGHVS, CDR2 FNYEAQ. The CDR3 covers 13 residues. CDR3 sequence (DNA): TGTGCCAGCAGCTTAGCGGGGGATCAGGGAGCTTTCTTT. Its translation: CASSLAGDQGAFF.

This sequence joins TRBV7-2 and TRBJ2-7, with D perhaps matching TRBD1 (6 bases). V lost 2 bases and J 3 bases, leaving 11 bases between the germline ends. Germline CDR1 SGHTA, CDR2 FQGNSA. This CDR3 contains 14 residues. This CDR3 is CASSLKDRSYEQYF. DNA of the CDR3: TGTGCCAGCAGCTTAAAAGACAGGAGCTACGAGCAGTACTTC. The complete variable domain, with remaining parts taken from reference TRBV7-2 and TRBJ2-7, reads GAGVSQSPSNKVTEKGKDVELRCDPISGHTALYWYRQSLGQGLEFLIYFQGNSAPDKSGLPSDRFSAERTGGSVSTLTIQRTQQEDSAVYLCASSLKDRSYEQYFGPGTRLTVT.

The genes are TRBV2 and TRBJ1-2; D uncertain. Trimming removed 6 bases from V and 7 bases from J, with 15 bases in between. The CDR3 contains 13 residues. Germline CDR1 SNHLY, CDR2 FYNNEI. The CDR3 bases are TGTGCCAGCAGATCGGACGTTCAGGCTGGCTACACCTTC. Amino acids: CASRSDVQAGYTF.

This CDR3 reads CASSLTGGKGAEKLFF. The CDR3, as DNA: TGTGCCAGCAGCTTGACAGGGGGTAAAGGTGCTGAAAAACTGTTTTTT. The chain is built from TRBV7-9 and TRBJ1-4, with 9 nucleotides matching TRBD1. CDR1 SEHNR and CDR2 FQNEAQ come from the germline V gene (reference sequence). The V and J ends lost 3 bases and 7 bases, in that order; junction bases with no gene match: 9. The CDR3 has 16 amino acids.

V and J are TRBV2 and TRBJ2-2; weak D call: TRBD1 (5 bases). The CDR3 has 15 residues. The V end was cut by 1 base, the J end by 7 bases, with 13 bases between. The germline gives CDR1 SNHLY, CDR2 FYNNEI. The CDR3 bases are TGTGCCAGCAGTGAAGGAAGGGGTAGCAGCGGGGAGCTGTTTTTT. Its translation: CASSEGRGSSGELFF. The full variable domain, its missing parts supplied by reference TRBV2 and TRBJ2-2, is EPEVTQTPSHQVTQMGQEVILRCVPISNHLYFYWYRQILGQKVEFLVSFYNNEISEKSEIFDDQFSVERPDGSNFTLKIRSTKLEDSAMYFCASSEGRGSSGELFFGEGSRLTVL.

This chain joins TRBV11-2 and TRBJ2-6, with D maybe TRBD2 (5 bases). Trimming shortened V by 8 bases and J by 1 base, and 15 bases separated the two germline ends. The CDR3 extends over 16 amino acids. CDR1 and CDR2 (germline): SGHAT, FQNNGV. In nucleotides, the CDR3 is TGTGCCAGCCTGAGGGAGAGGGTTTCTGGGGCCAACGTCCTGACTTTC. It translates to CASLRERVSGANVLTF.

The J gene is TRBJ2-3, the V gene TRBV6-6; D might be TRBD1 or TRBD2, each matching 6 bases. Germline lookup yields CDR1 MNHNY and CDR2 SVGAGI (reference sequence). V lost 6 bases to trimming and J lost 4 bases, with 8 bases between them. The CDR3 runs to 12 residues. CDR3 region: CASRGGPDTQYF. In DNA, the CDR3 is TGTGCCAGCAGGGGGGGCCCAGATACGCAGTATTTT.

The rearrangement uses TRBV7-9 and TRBJ2-7; D possibly corresponds to TRBD1 (6 bases). The CDR3 runs 16 residues. Germline loops: CDR1 SEHNR, CDR2 FQNEAQ (reference sequence). Trimming pared 1 base from V and 6 bases from J, leaving 19 bases between. Here the CDR3 reads CASSLEGHPPRGEQYF. CDR3 in DNA: TGTGCCAGCAGCTTAGAGGGACACCCGCCGAGGGGCGAGCAGTACTTC.

This clone has a handful of counts. The genes are TRBV6-6 and TRBJ1-2, with D tentatively TRBD1 (6 bases). Trimming took 0 bases from V and 2 from J, leaving 10 bases between them. In germline, CDR1 is MNHNY, CDR2 SVGAGI (reference sequence). The CDR3 has 15 amino acids. DNA of the CDR3: TGTGCCAGCAGTTACTCATGGGACACCAACTATGGCTACACCTTC. Its translation: CASSYSWDTNYGYTF.

This rearrangement joins TRBV5-1 to TRBJ2-1; 11 nucleotides align to TRBD2. With 0 bases clipped from V and 5 bases from J, the junction kept 13 bases outside the gene matches. Germline V CDR1 and CDR2: SGHRS, YFSETQ. The CDR3 runs to 19 residues. CDR3 protein: CASSLVGSTSGGSNNEQFF. The CDR3, as DNA: TGCGCCAGCAGCTTGGTAGGTTCCACTAGCGGGGGATCTAACAATGAGCAGTTCTTC.

The rearrangement joins TRBV20-1 to TRBJ2-7; D is ambiguous. Germline assignment: CDR1 DFQATT and CDR2 SNEGSKA (reference sequence). The length of the CDR3 is 15 residues. V was shortened by 3 bases and J by 3 bases, with 18 bases between the two germline ends. CDR3 amino acids: CSASPAAIIHYEQYF. Here the CDR3 DNA reads TGCAGTGCTAGTCCGGCAGCCATAATCCACTACGAGCAGTACTTC.

A word on this clone: This same CDR3 is encoded by further DNA sequences in the sample. The chain links TRBV18 to TRBJ2-7, with no clear D. Trimming removed 2 bases at V and 4 bases at J, with 6 bases between. Germline V gene data show CDR1 as KGHSH and CDR2 as LQKENI. The CDR3 runs to 12 residues. CDR3 region: CASSPDRYEQYF. The CDR3 nucleotides are TGTGCCAGCTCACCAGATAGGTACGAGCAGTACTTC.